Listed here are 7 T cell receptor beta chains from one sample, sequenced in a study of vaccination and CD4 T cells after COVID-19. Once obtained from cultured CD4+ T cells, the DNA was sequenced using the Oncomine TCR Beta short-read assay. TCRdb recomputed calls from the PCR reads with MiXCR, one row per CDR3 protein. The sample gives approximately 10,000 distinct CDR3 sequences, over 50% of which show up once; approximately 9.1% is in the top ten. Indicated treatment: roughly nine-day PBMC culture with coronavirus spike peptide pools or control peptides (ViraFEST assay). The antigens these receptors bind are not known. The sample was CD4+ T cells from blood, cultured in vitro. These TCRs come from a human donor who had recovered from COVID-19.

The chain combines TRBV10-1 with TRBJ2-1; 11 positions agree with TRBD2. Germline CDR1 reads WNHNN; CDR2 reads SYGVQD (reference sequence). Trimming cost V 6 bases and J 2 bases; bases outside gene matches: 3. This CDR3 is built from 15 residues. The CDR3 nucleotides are TGCGCCAGCAGCGGTAGCGGGAGGGCCTACAATGAGCAGTTCTTC. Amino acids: CASSGSGRAYNEQFF.

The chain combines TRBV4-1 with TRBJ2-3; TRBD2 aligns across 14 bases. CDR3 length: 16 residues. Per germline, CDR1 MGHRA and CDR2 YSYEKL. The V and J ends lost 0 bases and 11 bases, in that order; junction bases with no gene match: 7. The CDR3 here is CASSQDPTSGGAMQYF. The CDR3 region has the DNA TGCGCCAGCAGCCAAGATCCGACTAGCGGGGGGGCGATGCAGTATTTT.

The CDR3 spells CASSEPWDRRNYGYTF. For the CDR3, the DNA is TGTGCCAGCAGTGAACCGTGGGACAGACGTAACTATGGCTACACCTTC. The chain joins TRBV6-1 to TRBJ1-2, with 7 bases lining up with TRBD1. The V segment lost 2 bases and the J segment 1 base; nucleotides outside the gene matches: 7. This CDR3 region has 16 residues. Germline V gene data show CDR1 as MNHNS and CDR2 as SASEGT.

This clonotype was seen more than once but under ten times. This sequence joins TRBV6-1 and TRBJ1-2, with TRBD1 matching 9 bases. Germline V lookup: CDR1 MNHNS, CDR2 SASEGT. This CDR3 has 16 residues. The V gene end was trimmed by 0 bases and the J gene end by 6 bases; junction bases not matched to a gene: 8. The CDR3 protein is CASSEAGTGMQHGYTF. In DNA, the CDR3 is TGTGCCAGCAGTGAAGCGGGGACAGGGATGCAGCATGGCTACACCTTC.

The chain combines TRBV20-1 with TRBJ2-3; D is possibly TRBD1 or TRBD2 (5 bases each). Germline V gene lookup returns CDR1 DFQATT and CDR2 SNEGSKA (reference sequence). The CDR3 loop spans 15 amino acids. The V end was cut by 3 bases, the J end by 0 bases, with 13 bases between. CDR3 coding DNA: TGCAGTGCTAGTCGAGGGGCCTATAGCACAGATACGCAGTATTTT. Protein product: CSASRGAYSTDTQYF.

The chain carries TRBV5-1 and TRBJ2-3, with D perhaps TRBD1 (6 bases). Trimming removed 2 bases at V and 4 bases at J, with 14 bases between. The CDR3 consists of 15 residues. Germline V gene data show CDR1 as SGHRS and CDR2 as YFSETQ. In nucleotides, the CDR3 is TGCGCCAGCAGCTTAGGGCAGGGGCGGGCAGATACGCAGTATTTT. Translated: CASSLGQGRADTQYF.

The CDR3 DNA is TGTGCCAGCAGTTTTGCCGGCCCGGAGGGTCACCTCCACTTT. Amino acids: CASSFAGPEGHLHF. J is TRBJ1-6 and V is TRBV27; no definite D call. Germline V gene data show CDR1 as MNHEY and CDR2 as SMNVEV (reference sequence). V was trimmed by 3 bases and J by 15 bases, leaving 18 bases between them. The CDR3 extends over 14 amino acids.